The following is a T cell receptor (beta chain) sequence with its context. The antigen it binds to is not known. The record has no base qualities; no much larger clone is one base away. The data were obtained in a study of control samples from healthy donors and cancer patients (TCRdb year 2020). The germline V gene specifies SGHRS as CDR1 and YFSETQ as CDR2. Including the terminal cysteine and phenylalanine, the CDR3 comprises 15 residues. CDR3 DNA only is kept here, 45 bases in frame from base 1. Trimming removed 5 bases from V and 3 bases from J; the gene matches leave 7 bases unexplained. The library was prepared using the immunoSEQ multiplex PCR assay. TCRdb took this table from immuneACCESS and kept in-frame rearrangements with V and J called. Such tables lack part of the clones; where checked against another copy, unresolved V genes explain under half of the gap, and the rest is unexplained. Present in this sample are around 180,000 clones, around 92% of which were seen just once. Of the sample, roughly 2.1% is held by the ten largest clones.

The sequence joins TRBV5-1 to TRBJ2-1, with 8 central nucleotides matching TRBD2. Material for sequencing was blood. The sequence was obtained from a woman in her 40s in good health. The CDR3 region: CASRPSGGLYNEQFF. The nucleotide sequence is TGCGCCAGCAGGCCCTCGGGGGGGCTCTACAATGAGCAGTTCTTC. The variable domain in full, with residues beyond the CDR3 obtained from the reference TRBV5-1 and TRBJ2-1 genes, is KAGVTQTPRYLIKTRGQQVTLSCSPISGHRSVSWYQQTPGQGLQFLFEYFSETQRNKGNFPGRFSGRQFSNSRSEMNVSTLELGDSALYLCASRPSGGLYNEQFFGPGTRLTVL.